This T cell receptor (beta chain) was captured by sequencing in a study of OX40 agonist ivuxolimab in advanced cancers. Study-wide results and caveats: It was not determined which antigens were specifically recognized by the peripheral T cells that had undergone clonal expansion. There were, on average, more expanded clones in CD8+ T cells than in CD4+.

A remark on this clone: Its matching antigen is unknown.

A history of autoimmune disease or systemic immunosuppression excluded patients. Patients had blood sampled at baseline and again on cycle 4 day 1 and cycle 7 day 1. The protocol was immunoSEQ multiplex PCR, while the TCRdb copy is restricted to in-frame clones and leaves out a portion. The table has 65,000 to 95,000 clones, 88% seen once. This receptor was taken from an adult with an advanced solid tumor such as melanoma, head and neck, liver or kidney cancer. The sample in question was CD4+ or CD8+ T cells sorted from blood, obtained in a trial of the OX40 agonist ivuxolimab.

The CDR3 region is CASSQWASTDTQYF. As DNA, the CDR3 is TGTGCCAGCAGTCAGTGGGCTAGCACAGATACGCAGTATTTT. The chain recombines TRBV27 with TRBJ2-3; D remains ambiguous. The V and J ends lost 5 bases and 0 bases respectively, with 9 bases between them. Germline V gives CDR1 MNHEY, CDR2 SMNVEV (reference sequence). The CDR3 spans 14 residues.